This paragraph covers one T cell receptor beta chain sequence. The count of this clone is one. The specificity of this receptor is unknown. No clone much larger than this one lies a single base away; base qualities are absent. This sample stems from a study of blood T cell repertoires in COVID-19 (dated by TCRdb to about 2020). Notes on the research overall: Collaborator samples came from the United States, Italy and Spain and covered acute and convalescent phases of COVID-19. Subjects who had been exposed to COVID-19, were actively infected with it, or had recovered from it provided the deeply sampled blood TCRbeta repertoires that made up the dataset. The samples were drawn from two sources: the first 160 participants of the ongoing ImmuneRACE study, and over 1,000 subjects contributed by 6 global collaborators. Where HLA class I and class II types were available, the types were taken from metadata supplied by the sample provider, not from assay-based typing. The sample metadata nearly always contained a de-identified subject ID, COVID-19 status, age in years and sex. A freely available public database, intended as a resource for researchers studying the immune response to SARS-CoV-2, is where the repertoires were released. The prospective study material was composed of cDNA or gDNA derived from T cells, B-cell-depleted T cells, or PBMCs.

The immunoSEQ Assay, a bias-controlled multiplex PCR, was used to amplify TCRbeta CDR3 regions from genomic DNA. Per the original workflow: Nucleated cell counts per sample were estimated from amplification of reference gene primers within the assay. To quantify the absolute abundance of each unique TCRbeta CDR3 rearrangement, sequence reads were collapsed and filtered. For each sample, productive Simpson clonality was calculated as the square root of Simpson's diversity index across productive rearrangements. In TCRdb, the immuneACCESS table is reduced to in-frame sequences with V and J assigned. These tables do not hold every clone; where another copy was compared, an unresolved V gene accounts for under half, and the others remain unexplained. Clonal size and the V and J genes are those of that table, whereas D and trimming came from the DNA. The sample has a few hundred thousand clones on record, just over 85% of them singletons. The ten largest clones capture 3.5% to 4.5% of the sample.

In the prospective study, participants were about 18 to 95 years old, resided in under 30 geographic areas of the United States, and were enrolled through a virtual design. Cohort assignment in the prospective study relied on participant-reported clinical history from a screening survey and a study questionnaire. Each participant in the prospective study had whole blood, serum and a nasopharyngeal or oropharyngeal swab collected by mobile phlebotomists. Over a roughly 2-month period, participants in the prospective study had the option of providing additional blood draws and questionnaires. Prospective study blood samples were shipped either frozen or at room temperature before DNA extraction. V is cut back by 9 bases and J by 2 bases, with 22 bases in the junction unmatched. Sequences SGHNT (CDR1) and YENEEA (CDR2) are obtained from the germline V gene. Including the terminal cysteine and phenylalanine, the CDR3 comprises 19 residues. Here the CDR3 DNA is all that survives: 57 bases in frame from base 1.

Broader findings and caveats from the paper: How much clinical and demographic metadata was included differed by source and by participant, and the metadata was provided uncurated.

This receptor chain uses TRBV11-3 and TRBJ2-1, with 7 bases in between that match TRBD2. Sequencing input: PBMCs or T cells enriched from blood (not recorded which). The receptor comes from a middle-aged woman with acute COVID-19. CDR3 sequence: CASNRKRLAELPTYNEQFF. The DNA reads as follows: TGTGCCAGTAACCGAAAGCGGCTAGCGGAGCTCCCTACCTACAATGAGCAGTTCTTC.